The clone carrying this T cell receptor (beta chain) has ten or more counts. What it recognizes is unknown. In the ophthalmopathy cohort, Clinical Activity Score was at least 3, NOSPECS grade at least 4, and duration under 3 months. Clinical symptoms, serum thyroxine, TRAb, thyroid ultrasound and orbital computed tomography informed diagnoses. V lost 6 bases, J lost 5 bases, and 14 bases stayed unmatched. CDR3 size: 16 residues. Germline CDR1 reads MDHEN; CDR2 reads SYDVKM. The entry originates in a study of T cells in Graves' hyperthyroidism and ophthalmopathy. Whole-study context: At initial diagnosis, before any treatment had begun, peripheral blood was obtained. Study results and limitations: A model using 13 V-J features told ophthalmopathy apart from stable hyperthyroidism.

TCR beta CDR3 regions were amplified from RNA transcripts. HTBI primers were the set used in a first-round RT-PCR of the TCR CDR3. TCRdb called the multiplex PCR reads again in MiXCR, with one record for every CDR3 protein. The table has about 530,000 distinct CDR3 sequences, under 20% seen once. This sequence joins TRBV28 and TRBJ1-1; 8 bases fit TRBD1. The sequence was obtained from a woman aged 18 to 35 with Graves' ophthalmopathy. Sequencing was done on a sample of blood. The CDR3 sequence: CASSPGGATGATEAFF. In DNA, the CDR3 is TGTGCCAGCAGCCCCGGGGGAGCGACAGGGGCAACTGAAGCTTTCTTT.